These 2 T cell receptor beta chains originate from one sample sequenced in a study of cytomegalovirus exposure and HLA in healthy donors. With 60 Vbeta and 13 Jbeta primers, the PCR was carried out. The assay was immunoSEQ multiplex PCR, and TCRdb's table has in-frame clones only and misses some. Of about 91,000 clones listed, about 87% were seen once; the top ten hold roughly 2.2%. Specimen: PBMCs. All receptors derive from a man between 18 and 35 years old in good health and CMV-seronegative.

V is TRBV19 and J is TRBJ1-2; 8 bases line up with TRBD1. CDR1 and CDR2 from the germline V gene are LNHDA and SQIVND (reference sequence). This CDR3 region has 15 residues. J gave up 6 bases and V 1 base, and 7 bases lay outside the gene matches. Here the CDR3 DNA reads TGTGCCAGTAGTATAGCCCCAGGGGGCAGCGATGGCTACACCTTC. Translating it yields CASSIAPGGSDGYTF. Drawing the rest from reference TRBV19 and TRBJ1-2, the complete variable domain is DGGITQSPKYLFRKEGQNVTLSCEQNLNHDAMYWYRQDPGQGLRLIYYSQIVNDFQKGDIAEGYSVSREKKESFPLTVTSAQKNPTAFYLCASSIAPGGSDGYTFGSGTRLTVV.

The CDR3 DNA sequence: TGTGCCAGCAGCTTAGTCGGGGGAGGTGTCGGGGAGCTGTTTTTT. It yields the protein CASSLVGGGVGELFF. This chain connects TRBV11-3 to TRBJ2-2; weak D call: TRBD2 (6 bases). The germline V gene has CDR1 SGHNT and CDR2 YENEEA. V dropped 1 base and J dropped 7 bases, with 13 bases sitting between them. The CDR3 contains 15 residues.